This T cell receptor beta chain was sequenced during a study of T-cell memory formation after mild COVID-19. The study's findings and limits: Among clones peaking at day 37 in the second wave, SARS-CoV-2 specificity remained unconfirmed. Several responding clones turned up in pre-infection memory, indicating that cross-reactive memory may have taken part. Shrinking CD4+ clones were chiefly CM and EM; CD8+ ones were chiefly EMRA.

V was pared by 1 base and J by 3 bases, with 11 bases of the junction left unmatched. Germline V gene data show CDR1 as SGHRS and CDR2 as YFSETQ. The CDR3 runs to 18 residues. This clonotype has more than one count but fewer than ten. Antigen: not known. With constant-segment primers, 5'RACE yielded cDNA libraries of TCR alpha and TCR beta that carried sample barcodes and UMIs. MiXCR, run by TCRdb on the 5' RACE reads, gives a single entry per CDR3 protein. The sample yields roughly 350,000 distinct CDR3 sequences, approximately 29% seen once. The receptor was derived from an adult woman who had mild COVID-19 (a few samples of this study predate the infection). Cell type and time point are not known. This sequence joins TRBV5-1 and TRBJ2-7; 12 nucleotides align to TRBD1. The sample taken for sequencing was PBMCs or a T cell subset sorted from them (not recorded which). The CDR3 reads CASSLSGTGGGFVYEQYF. Written as DNA, the CDR3 is TGCGCCAGCAGCTTGTCCGGGACAGGGGGCGGTTTTGTCTACGAGCAGTACTTC.